This T cell receptor beta chain was sequenced in a study of PD-1 blockade in classical Hodgkin lymphoma. Study information: Treatment was intravenous nivolumab, 3 mg/kg every 2 weeks, until progression. General study points: Reported baseline diversity: healthy donors highest, relapsed/refractory patients lowest. Partial responders and progressors had significantly lower baseline TCR diversity.

On this clone itself: Its antigen is currently unknown.

Looked up from germline, CDR1 is LGHNA and CDR2 is YSLEER. This CDR3 region has 13 residues. Trimming shortened V by 0 bases and J by 4 bases, and 6 bases separated the two germline ends. Regarding time point: cycle 4 day 1 (C4D1), after five to seven weeks of nivolumab. Every patient was affected by relapse after autologous stem cell transplantation, while exposure to brentuximab vedotin was not uniform. TCRdb's table, derived via immunoSEQ multiplex PCR, lists solely in-frame clones and lacks some. The sample contains fewer than 55,000 clones, 60% to 80% of which appear only once. This TCR derives from a human donor with classical Hodgkin lymphoma. The chain employs TRBV4-3 and TRBJ1-2; unclear D gene. The sample here was peripheral blood mononuclear cells (PBMCs), taken before the fourth cycle of nivolumab. This CDR3 is CASSQEGTYGYTF. Written as DNA, the CDR3 is TGCGCCAGCAGCCAAGAGGGCACCTATGGCTACACCTTC.